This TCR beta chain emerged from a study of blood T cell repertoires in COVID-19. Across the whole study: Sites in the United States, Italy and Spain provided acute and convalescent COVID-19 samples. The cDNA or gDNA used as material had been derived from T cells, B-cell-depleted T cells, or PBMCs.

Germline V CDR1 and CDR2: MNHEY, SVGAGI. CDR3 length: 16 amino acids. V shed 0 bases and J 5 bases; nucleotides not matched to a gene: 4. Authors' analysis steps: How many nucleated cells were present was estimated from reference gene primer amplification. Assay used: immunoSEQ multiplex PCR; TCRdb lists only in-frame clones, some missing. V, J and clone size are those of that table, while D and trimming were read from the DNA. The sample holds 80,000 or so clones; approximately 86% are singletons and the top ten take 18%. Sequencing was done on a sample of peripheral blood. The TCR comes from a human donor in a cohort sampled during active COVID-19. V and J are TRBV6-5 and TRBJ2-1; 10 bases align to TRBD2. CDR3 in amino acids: CASSYSAGTSDNEQFF. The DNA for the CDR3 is TGTGCCAGCAGTTACTCTGCGGGGACTAGCGACAATGAGCAGTTCTTC.